The sequence of this TCR beta chain was determined in a study of low-dose radiotherapy and immunotherapy resistance in tumors. The overall study: Daily intake of oral aspirin 300 mg by patients lasted four cycles and began on cycle 1 day 1.

First-strand cDNA used TRAV- and TRBV-specific primers, covering alpha and beta chains. Amplification, which lasted about 20 PCR cycles, used a constant-region primer and V-primer adapter to amplify TCRs. TCRdb fed the reads into MiXCR, producing one record per CDR3 protein. The sample lists around 6,700 distinct CDR3 sequences, around 71% seen once, with 12% in the top ten. Germline CDR1 is MDHEN and CDR2 is SYDVKM. This CDR3 is 16 amino acids long. The V end lost 2 bases, the J end lost 2 bases, and 13 bases lay between the germline ends. The treatment that donors received included nivolumab, ipilimumab, aspirin, low-dose cyclophosphamide and low-dose radiotherapy. Qualifying patients carried advanced solid tumors devoid of tumor-infiltrating lymphocytes.

The rearrangement joins TRBV28 to TRBJ1-3; no reliable D call. The receptor comes from a human donor with advanced metastatic prostate, ovarian, gallbladder or colorectal cancer (not recorded which). This table probably holds off-target reads from a library built for another chain. CDR3: CASSLGFRVTGNTIYF. In DNA form, the CDR3 reads TGTGCCAGCAGTTTAGGGTTCCGGGTAACTGGAAACACCATATATTTT.